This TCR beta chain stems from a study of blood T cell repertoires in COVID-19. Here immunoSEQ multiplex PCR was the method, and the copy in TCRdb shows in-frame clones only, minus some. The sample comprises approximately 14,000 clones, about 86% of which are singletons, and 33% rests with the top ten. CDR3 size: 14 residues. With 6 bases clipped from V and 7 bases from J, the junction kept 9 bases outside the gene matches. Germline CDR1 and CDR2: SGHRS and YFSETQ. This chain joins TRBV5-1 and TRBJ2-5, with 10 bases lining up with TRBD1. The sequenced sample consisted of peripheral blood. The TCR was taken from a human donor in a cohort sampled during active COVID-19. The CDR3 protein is CASTQDRGRGTQYF. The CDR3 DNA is TGCGCCAGCACTCAAGACAGGGGGCGGGGGACCCAGTACTTC.